This T cell receptor (beta chain) was captured by sequencing in a study of cytomegalovirus exposure and HLA in healthy donors. The protocol was immunoSEQ multiplex PCR, while the TCRdb copy is restricted to in-frame clones and leaves out a portion. The sample includes 100,000 to 150,000 clones, 85% to 95% of them seen just once. The CDR3 has 16 amino acids. Germline V gene data show CDR1 as SGHNT and CDR2 as YYREEE (reference sequence). J gave up 4 bases and V 4 bases, and 11 bases lay outside the gene matches. This chain connects TRBV5-4 to TRBJ2-3; TRBD2 aligns across 8 bases. The sequence came from a woman younger than 30 in good health and CMV-seronegative. Sequencing input: PBMCs. The CDR3 spells CASSVRTSRSADTQYF. CDR3 coding DNA: TGTGCCAGCAGCGTCAGGACTAGCAGGTCCGCAGATACGCAGTATTTT.